Following are 29 T cell receptor beta chains from one sample sequenced in a study of blood T cell repertoires in COVID-19. Repertoires were generated with immunoSEQ multiplex PCR, while TCRdb's copy carries only in-frame clones and drops some. The table includes some 210,000 clones, about 89% detected once. The sequencing input was peripheral blood. These receptors were taken from a man in his sixties who had recovered from COVID-19.

The chain employs TRBV5-1 and TRBJ2-7, with 15 bases aligning to TRBD2. V trimming: 0 bases; J trimming: 3 bases; junction bases outside the gene matches: 4. The CDR3 runs 17 residues. Per germline, CDR1 SGHRS and CDR2 YFSETQ. The CDR3 DNA is TGCGCCAGCAGCTTGGGGACTAGCGGGAGGGCCGGCTACGAGCAGTACTTC. It yields the protein CASSLGTSGRAGYEQYF.

The chain links TRBV5-1 to TRBJ2-7, with D possibly matching TRBD2 (6 bases). From germline, CDR1 is SGHRS and CDR2 YFSETQ. The CDR3 consists of 15 residues. V gave up 1 base and J gave up 0 bases, with 11 bases separating them. DNA of the CDR3: TGCGCCAGCAGCTTGAACCGGGGGAGCTCCTACGAGCAGTACTTC. It encodes CASSLNRGSSYEQYF.

The gene calls are TRBV5-6 and TRBJ2-7; D is undetermined. The germline gives CDR1 SGHDT, CDR2 YYEEEE. Trimming shortened V by 2 bases and J by 3 bases, and 9 bases separated the two germline ends. This CDR3 is 13 amino acids long. CDR3: CASSFRRSYEQYF. CDR3 nucleotides: TGTGCCAGCAGCTTTCGCAGAAGCTACGAGCAGTACTTC.

This clone showed up just once. This chain uses TRBV29-1 with TRBJ2-2; 9 nucleotides match TRBD2. This CDR3 is 14 amino acids long. The V and J ends lost 5 bases and 3 bases, in that order; junction bases with no gene match: 4. Germline V gene sequence: CDR1 SQVTM, CDR2 ANQGSEA. CDR3 in DNA: TGCAGCGTTACTAGCGGGTGGGACACCGGGGAGCTGTTTTTT. Translating it yields CSVTSGWDTGELFF.

The V and J genes are TRBV5-4 and TRBJ2-7; 8 bases agree with TRBD2. Germline CDR1 is SGHNT and CDR2 is YYREEE (reference sequence). The CDR3 totals 15 residues. V lost 4 bases and J lost 4; bases outside the gene matches: 10. The CDR3 DNA sequence: TGTGCCAGCAGCCCTCCGGGAGGGGCCAGTTACGAGCAGTACTTC. Translation gives CASSPPGGASYEQYF.

The chain is built from TRBV25-1 and TRBJ1-3; perhaps TRBD1 as D (5 bases). The CDR3 is made up of 14 amino acids. The V end was cut by 8 bases, the J end by 0 bases, with 11 bases between. Germline CDR1 is MGHDK and CDR2 is SYGVNS. The DNA for the CDR3 is TGTGCCAGCGCTGACAGAGACTCTGGAAACACCATATATTTT. Translating it yields CASADRDSGNTIYF. Variable domain in full (rest from reference TRBV25-1 and TRBJ1-3): EADIYQTPRYLVIGTGKKITLECSQTMGHDKMYWYQQDPGMELHLIHYSYGVNSTEKGDLSSESTVSRIRTEHFPLTLESARPSHTSQYLCASADRDSGNTIYFGEGSWLTVV.

This chain uses TRBV7-8 with TRBJ2-7; tentative D call: TRBD2 (7 bases). CDR3 length: 14 residues. Looked up from germline, CDR1 is SGHVS and CDR2 is FQNEAQ. Deletions cut 5 bases from V and 2 bases from J, with 13 bases between. The CDR3 here is CASSPGGPPYEQYF. CDR3 coding DNA: TGTGCCAGCAGCCCCGGGGGGCCACCCTACGAGCAGTACTTC.

CDR3 sequence reads: CASSYPPTGPGTDTQYF. The CDR3 DNA reads as TGTGCCAGCAGTTACCCCCCGACAGGTCCGGGCACAGATACGCAGTATTTT. The rearrangement joins TRBV6-2 or TRBV6-3 to TRBJ2-3, with D perhaps matching TRBD1 (6 bases). The CDR3 covers 17 residues. V gave up 2 bases and J gave up 1 base, with 16 bases separating them. Germline-derived CDR1 and CDR2 are MNHEY and SVGEGT.

The CDR3 reads CASSQVTRRPTDTQYF. The CDR3 bases are TGTGCCAGCAGCCAAGTCACCAGGCGACCCACAGATACGCAGTATTTT. The chain is built from TRBV3-1 (or the pseudogene TRBV3-2) and TRBJ2-3; D ambiguous. Looked up from germline, CDR1 is LGHDT and CDR2 is YNNKEL (reference sequence). V was pared by 1 base and J by 2 bases, with 13 bases between. The CDR3 contains 16 residues.

This sequence joins TRBV2 and TRBJ2-2, with 10 bases matching TRBD2. From germline, CDR1 is SNHLY and CDR2 FYNNEI. Germline trimming cut 5 bases from V and 1 base from J; bases unmatched to any gene: 7. The CDR3 loop spans 17 amino acids. The CDR3 loop reads CASSPRSGRGNTGELFF. The CDR3 bases are TGTGCCAGCAGTCCCCGAAGCGGGAGGGGGAACACCGGGGAGCTGTTTTTT.

The rearrangement joins TRBV7-3 to TRBJ2-7; TRBD2 aligns across 13 bases. V gave up 2 bases and J gave up 10 bases; unmatched junction bases: 2. Germline V gives CDR1 SGHTA, CDR2 FQGTGA. The CDR3 has 13 residues. CDR3 bases: TGTGCCAGCAGCTTAGGGACTAGCGGGGCACAGTACTTC. Encoded protein: CASSLGTSGAQYF. Drawing the rest from reference TRBV7-3 and TRBJ2-7, the complete variable domain is GAGVSQTPSNKVTEKGKYVELRCDPISGHTALYWYRQSLGQGPEFLIYFQGTGAADDSGLPNDRFFAVRPEGSVSTLKIQRTERGDSAVYLCASSLGTSGAQYFGPGTRLTVT.

This chain links TRBV5-1 with TRBJ2-3; TRBD1 is a possible D gene (5 bases). Germline loops: CDR1 SGHRS, CDR2 YFSETQ. The CDR3 extends over 14 amino acids. V was pared by 7 bases and J by 0 bases, with 12 bases between. CDR3 sequence reads: CASSQGVSTDTQYF. In nucleotides, the CDR3 is TGCGCCAGCTCGCAAGGGGTTAGCACAGATACGCAGTATTTT.

The chain couples TRBV9 to TRBJ1-4; the match to TRBD1 covers 8 bases. The germline gives CDR1 SGDLS, CDR2 YYNGEE. The CDR3 is 15 residues long. Losses at the gene ends were 3 bases for V and 3 bases for J; bases not matched to a gene: 4. CDR3 DNA sequence: TGTGCCAGCAGCGGGGAGACAGGGGCTAATGAAAAACTGTTTTTT. Protein product: CASSGETGANEKLFF.

The V and J genes are TRBV4-2 and TRBJ2-2; 11 positions match TRBD2. CDR1 and CDR2 from the germline V gene are LGHNA and YNFKEQ. The CDR3 loop spans 17 amino acids. The J segment lost 0 bases and the V segment lost 0 bases, leaving 0 bases of the junction unmatched. This CDR3 reads CASSQETSGANTGELFF. DNA of the CDR3: TGTGCCAGCAGCCAAGAGACTAGCGGGGCGAACACCGGGGAGCTGTTTTTT.

The gene calls are TRBV4-1 and TRBJ2-2; no firm D call. Germline V gene lookup returns CDR1 MGHRA and CDR2 YSYEKL. V was pared by 2 bases and J by 6 bases, with 19 bases between. There are 17 residues in the CDR3. In DNA, the CDR3 is TGCGCCAGCAGCCAACCCAGGTTTCGTTTAAGGTCCGGGGAGCTGTTTTTT. Protein: CASSQPRFRLRSGELFF.

The chain recombines TRBV12-5 with TRBJ2-2; 7 nucleotides match TRBD1. The junction had 7 bases not matched to a gene; V was cut back by 5 bases and J by 7 bases. Germline CDR1 LGHNT, CDR2 FRNRAP. The CDR3 spans 14 residues. DNA for the CDR3: TGTGCTAGTGGTCGCGGACAGGCCGGCGGGGAGCTGTTTTTT. It codes for CASGRGQAGGELFF.

The chain has TRBV27 and TRBJ2-3, with D perhaps TRBD1 (5 bases). V dropped 7 bases and J dropped 0 bases, with 11 bases sitting between them. Germline V gene lookup returns CDR1 MNHEY and CDR2 SMNVEV (reference sequence). CDR3 length: 14 amino acids. CDR3 amino acids: CASKRQISTDTQYF. In nucleotides, the CDR3 is TGTGCCAGCAAACGACAGATTAGCACAGATACGCAGTATTTT.

The chain uses TRBV3-1 (or the pseudogene TRBV3-2) and TRBJ2-7, with D possibly TRBD2 on 5 matching bases. This CDR3 comprises 13 residues. The germline gives CDR1 LGHDT, CDR2 YNNKEL (reference sequence). Trimming removed 6 bases at V and 9 bases at J, with 18 bases between. The DNA of the CDR3 is TGTGCCAGCAGTTTCGAGCGGTACTCTGGGCAGTACTTC. It yields the protein CASSFERYSGQYF.

This chain connects TRBV6-5 to TRBJ2-2; maybe TRBD2 (7 bases). Trimming took 2 bases from V and 6 from J, leaving 13 bases between them. Per the germline V gene, CDR1 is MNHEY and CDR2 is SVGAGI. The CDR3 runs 15 residues. The CDR3 DNA follows: TGTGCCAGCAGTTACCAAGGGGGGGAGGCCGGGGAGCTGTTTTTT. Translation gives CASSYQGGEAGELFF.

V gene TRBV5-5 combines with J gene TRBJ1-5; D remains unclear. Trimming took off 2 bases at V and 3 bases at J, with 12 bases between the two ends. The CDR3 is 15 residues long. Germline CDR1 is SGHKS and CDR2 is YYEKEE (reference sequence). CDR3 coding DNA: TGTGCCAGCAGCTTTTCCGAGATTCTCAATCAGCCCCAGCATTTT. The encoded protein is CASSFSEILNQPQHF.

V gene TRBV7-9 combines with J gene TRBJ1-1; 7 bases are shared with TRBD1. Germline CDR1 is SEHNR and CDR2 is FQNEAQ (reference sequence). The CDR3 is made up of 14 amino acids. V trimming: 3 bases; J trimming: 1 base; junction bases outside the gene matches: 2. CDR3 coding DNA: TGTGCCAGCAGCTTCGGGACAGCGAACACTGAAGCTTTCTTT. This encodes CASSFGTANTEAFF.

The rearrangement joins TRBV2 to TRBJ2-2, with D tentatively TRBD2 (5 bases). The CDR3 loop spans 17 amino acids. V was clipped by 3 bases and J by 1 base, with 15 bases between them. Germline V gene data show CDR1 as SNHLY and CDR2 as FYNNEI. The CDR3 sequence is CASSDGAHRGNTGELFF. CDR3 coding DNA: TGTGCCAGCAGTGATGGCGCACATCGGGGGAACACCGGGGAGCTGTTTTTT. Using reference TRBV2 and TRBJ2-2 for the parts outside the CDR3, the full variable domain is EPEVTQTPSHQVTQMGQEVILRCVPISNHLYFYWYRQILGQKVEFLVSFYNNEISEKSEIFDDQFSVERPDGSNFTLKIRSTKLEDSAMYFCASSDGAHRGNTGELFFGEGSRLTVL.

CDR3 amino acids: CASSTLRTGFYEQYF. DNA of the CDR3: TGTGCCAGTAGTACTCTAAGGACAGGGTTCTACGAGCAGTACTTC. The chain recombines TRBV19 with TRBJ2-7; 8 nucleotides match TRBD1. The ends lost 4 bases at V and 3 bases at J; junction bases unmatched: 8. The CDR3 extends over 15 amino acids. Per germline, CDR1 LNHDA and CDR2 SQIVND (reference sequence).

This clone was counted many times. This chain joins TRBV27 and TRBJ2-1; D gene unclear. There are 16 residues in the CDR3. V lost 2 bases and J lost 0, with 11 bases in between. The V gene's germline CDR1 is MNHEY and CDR2 SMNVEV (reference sequence). CDR3 loop: CASSLALPSSYNEQFF. Written as DNA, the CDR3 is TGTGCCAGCAGTTTAGCGCTACCAAGCTCCTACAATGAGCAGTTCTTC.

The chain has TRBV27 and TRBJ1-4; D may be TRBD1 (5 bases). Trimming took off 9 bases at V and 8 bases at J, with 22 bases between the two ends. The CDR3 runs 15 residues. Germline V lookup: CDR1 MNHEY, CDR2 SMNVEV (reference sequence). CDR3 loop: CASGEAGRGEEKLFF. DNA for the CDR3: TGTGCCAGTGGCGAAGCCGGGAGAGGGGAGGAAAAACTGTTTTTT.

The J gene is TRBJ1-2, the V gene TRBV19; D perhaps matches TRBD1 (5 bases). The germline gives CDR1 LNHDA, CDR2 SQIVND (reference sequence). Trimming removed 5 bases from V and 5 bases from J, with 18 bases in between. The CDR3 consists of 15 residues. The CDR3 bases are TGTGCCAGTAGTCTCCGCGGCCCCAGGGTATATGGCTACACCTTC. Translated, it gives CASSLRGPRVYGYTF.

This clone turned up a few times. The rearrangement uses TRBV18 and TRBJ1-2; 7 nucleotides agree with TRBD1. This CDR3 region has 15 residues. J was trimmed by 4 bases and V by 2 bases; bases with no gene match: 7. CDR1 is KGHSH, CDR2 LQKENI, per germline. CDR3 DNA: TGTGCCAGCTCACCATACAGGGGAGTAGGCTATGGCTACACCTTC. It codes for CASSPYRGVGYGYTF.

CDR3 amino acids: CASSLQGWQGYGYTF. In DNA, the CDR3 is TGTGCCAGCAGCCTACAGGGGTGGCAGGGCTATGGCTACACCTTC. The chain employs TRBV2 and TRBJ1-2, with 7 bases identical to TRBD1. CDR3 length: 15 amino acids. Germline assignment: CDR1 SNHLY and CDR2 FYNNEI. The J segment lost 4 bases and the V segment lost 6 bases, leaving 11 bases of the junction unmatched.

J is TRBJ2-7 and V is TRBV6-1; TRBD2 matches at 9 bases. Germline CDR1 reads MNHNS; CDR2 reads SASEGT. The CDR3 is made up of 15 amino acids. J was trimmed by 6 bases and V by 2 bases; bases with no gene match: 8. CDR3 DNA sequence: TGTGCCAGCAGTGAACTAGCGGGAACCCCTCTCGAGCAGTACTTC. Translation gives CASSELAGTPLEQYF.